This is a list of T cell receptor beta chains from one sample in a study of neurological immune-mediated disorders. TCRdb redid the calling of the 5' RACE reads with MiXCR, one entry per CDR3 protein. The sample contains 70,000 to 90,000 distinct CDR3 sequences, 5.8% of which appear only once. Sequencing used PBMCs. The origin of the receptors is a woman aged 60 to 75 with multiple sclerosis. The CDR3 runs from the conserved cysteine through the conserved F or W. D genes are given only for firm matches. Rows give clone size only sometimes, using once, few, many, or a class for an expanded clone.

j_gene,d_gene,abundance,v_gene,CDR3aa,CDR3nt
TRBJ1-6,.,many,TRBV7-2,CASSLGGFESPLHF,TGTGCCAGCAGCTTAGGGGGTTTCGAATCACCCCTCCACTTT
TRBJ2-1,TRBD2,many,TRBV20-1,CSVRRLAGDNEQFF,TGCAGTGTTCGAAGACTAGCGGGGGACAATGAGCAGTTCTTC
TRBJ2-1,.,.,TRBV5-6,CASSLAGIRRSYNEQFF,TGTGCCAGCAGCTTGGCCGGGATCCGAAGATCCTACAATGAGCAGTTCTTC
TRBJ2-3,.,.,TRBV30,CAWSDTDTQYF,TGTGCCTGGAGTGATACAGATACGCAGTATTTT
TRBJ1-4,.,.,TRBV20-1,CSARDPAVTNEKLFF,TGCAGTGCTAGAGATCCGGCAGTCACTAATGAAAAACTGTTTTTT
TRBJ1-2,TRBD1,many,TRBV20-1,CSAAGTANYGYTF,TGCAGTGCTGCCGGGACAGCTAACTATGGCTACACCTTC
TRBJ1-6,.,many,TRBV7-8,CASSSEGVSTLHF,TGTGCCAGCAGCTCCGAGGGGGTTTCAACCCTCCACTTT
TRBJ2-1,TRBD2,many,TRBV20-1,CSAGGAAGGLPF,TGCAGTGCTGGGGGGGCAGCGGGGGGCCTTCCCTTC
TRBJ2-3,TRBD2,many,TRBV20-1,CSASGAGGQNTQYF,TGCAGTGCTAGTGGCGCGGGGGGCCAGAATACGCAGTATTTT
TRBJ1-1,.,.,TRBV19,CASSGGRGAATEAFF,TGTGCCAGTAGTGGGGGTAGGGGGGCGGCCACTGAAGCTTTCTTT
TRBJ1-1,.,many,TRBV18,CASSPKGNTEAFF,TGTGCCAGCTCACCAAAGGGGAACACTGAAGCTTTCTTT
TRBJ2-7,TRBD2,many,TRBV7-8,CASSLASAGGAYEQYF,TGTGCCAGCAGCTTAGCTTCAGCGGGGGGCGCCTACGAGCAGTACTTC
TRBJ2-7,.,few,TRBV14,CASSQGGFSYEQYF,TGTGCCAGCAGCCAAGGAGGGTTCTCCTACGAGCAGTACTTC
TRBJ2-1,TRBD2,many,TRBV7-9,CASSLDSGRYNEQFF,TGTGCCAGCAGCTTAGATAGCGGGAGATACAATGAGCAGTTCTTC
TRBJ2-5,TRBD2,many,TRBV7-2,CASSPRRGELQETQYF,TGTGCCAGCAGCCCACGGCGGGGGGAATTACAAGAGACCCAGTACTTC
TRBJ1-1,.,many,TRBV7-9,CASSLGWGPNTEAFF,TGTGCCAGCAGCTTAGGATGGGGACCGAACACTGAAGCTTTCTTT
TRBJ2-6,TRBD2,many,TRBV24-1,CATSDRGAGANVLTF,TGTGCCACCAGTGATCGGGGGGCTGGGGCCAACGTCCTGACTTTC
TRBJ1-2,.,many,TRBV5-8,CASSLERIGYGYTF,TGTGCCAGCAGCTTGGAAAGGATTGGCTATGGCTACACCTTC
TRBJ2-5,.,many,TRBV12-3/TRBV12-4,CASSIAGSQETQYF,TGTGCCAGCAGCATAGCAGGGAGCCAAGAGACCCAGTACTTC
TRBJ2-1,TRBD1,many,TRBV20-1,CSGGRQGSSYNEQFF,TGCAGTGGAGGAAGACAGGGAAGCTCCTACAATGAGCAGTTCTTC
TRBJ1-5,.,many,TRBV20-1,CSARYSSNQPQHF,TGCAGTGCTAGGTACAGTAGCAATCAGCCCCAGCATTTT
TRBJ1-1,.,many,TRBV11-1,CASSPTRGFGSTEAFF,TGTGCCAGCAGCCCAACTAGGGGGTTTGGTTCCACTGAAGCTTTCTTT
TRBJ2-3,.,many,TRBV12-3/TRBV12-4,CASSLGTATDTQYF,TGTGCCAGCAGTTTAGGGACAGCCACAGATACGCAGTATTTT
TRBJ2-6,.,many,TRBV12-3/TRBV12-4,CASQLYSGANVLTF,TGTGCCAGCCAGTTGTACTCTGGGGCCAACGTCCTGACTTTC
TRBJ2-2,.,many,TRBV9,CASSSLGTGELFF,TGTGCCAGCAGCTCACTCGGGACCGGGGAGCTGTTTTTT
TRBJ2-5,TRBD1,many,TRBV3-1,CASSQVRGHQETQYF,TGTGCCAGCAGCCAAGTCAGGGGGCACCAAGAGACCCAGTACTTC
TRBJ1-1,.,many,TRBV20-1,CSALGPGGTEAFF,TGCAGTGCTCTCGGACCCGGCGGTACTGAAGCTTTCTTT
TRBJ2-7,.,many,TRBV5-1,CASSLDGAYEQYF,TGCGCCAGCAGCTTGGATGGCGCCTACGAGCAGTACTTC
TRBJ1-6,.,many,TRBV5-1,CASSLGEASYNSPLHF,TGCGCCAGCAGCTTAGGAGAGGCCTCCTATAATTCACCCCTCCACTTT
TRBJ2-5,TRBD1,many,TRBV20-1,CSAPDRLQETQYF,TGCAGTGCCCCGGACAGGTTACAAGAGACCCAGTACTTC
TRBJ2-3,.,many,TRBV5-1,CASSLAARPDTQYF,TGCGCCAGCAGCTTGGCGGCAAGGCCAGATACGCAGTATTTT
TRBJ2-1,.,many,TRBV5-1,CASSGGGTSLYNEQFF,TGCGCCAGCAGCGGGGGCGGGACATCCCTTTACAATGAGCAGTTCTTC
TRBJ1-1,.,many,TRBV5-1,CASRTGPNTEAFF,TGCGCCAGCCGAACAGGACCGAACACTGAAGCTTTCTTT
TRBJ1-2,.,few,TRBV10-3,CAISEQPVGARGYGYTF,TGTGCCATCAGTGAACAACCAGTTGGGGCCCGGGGCTATGGCTACACCTTC
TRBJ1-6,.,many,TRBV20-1,CSASPGAVRNSPLHF,TGCAGTGCTAGCCCCGGGGCAGTCAGGAATTCACCCCTCCACTTT
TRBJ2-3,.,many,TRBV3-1,CASSQVGGSTQYF,TGTGCCAGCAGCCAAGTAGGCGGATCGACGCAGTATTTT
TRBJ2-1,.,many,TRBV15,CATTQKRDSRSYNEQFF,TGTGCCACCACCCAGAAAAGGGACTCCCGCTCCTACAATGAGCAGTTCTTC
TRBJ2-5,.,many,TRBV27,CASRVVGGQETQYF,TGTGCCAGCAGGGTGGTGGGGGGACAAGAGACCCAGTACTTC
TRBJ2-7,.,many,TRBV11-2,CASSLGGISSYEQYF,TGTGCCAGCAGCCTAGGGGGGATTAGCTCCTACGAGCAGTACTTC
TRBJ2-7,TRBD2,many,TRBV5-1,CASSAISGSSYEQYF,TGCGCCAGCAGCGCGATTAGCGGGAGCTCCTACGAGCAGTACTTC
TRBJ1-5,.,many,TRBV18,CASSPSPNPEQPQHF,TGTGCCAGCTCACCCTCCCCAAACCCGGAGCAGCCCCAGCATTTT
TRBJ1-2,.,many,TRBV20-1,CSPLPGSYGYTF,TGCAGTCCCTTACCAGGGTCTTATGGCTACACCTTC
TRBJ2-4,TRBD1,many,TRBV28,CASIPAQGAKNIQYF,TGTGCCAGCATTCCTGCACAGGGGGCCAAAAACATTCAGTACTTC
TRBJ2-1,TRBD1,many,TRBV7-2,CASSSDRGEEQFF,TGTGCCAGCAGCTCCGACAGGGGGGAAGAGCAGTTCTTC
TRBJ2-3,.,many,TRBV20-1,CSARRDSTDTQYF,TGCAGTGCTAGACGGGACAGCACAGATACGCAGTATTTT
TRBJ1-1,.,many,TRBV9,CASSHKLDRNTEAFF,TGTGCCAGCAGCCACAAATTGGACCGGAACACTGAAGCTTTCTTT
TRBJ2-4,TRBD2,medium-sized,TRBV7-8,CASRGGGNIQYF,TGTGCCAGCAGGGGCGGGGGTAACATTCAGTACTTC
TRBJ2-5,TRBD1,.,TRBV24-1,CATSDSAGTEETQYF,TGTGCCACCAGTGATTCAGCCGGGACAGAAGAGACCCAGTACTTC
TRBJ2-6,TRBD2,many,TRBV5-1,CASSKAGGSTGANVLTF,TGCGCCAGCAGCAAAGCGGGGGGGTCGACTGGGGCCAACGTCCTGACTTTC
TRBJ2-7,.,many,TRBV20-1,CSAALSGRAYEQYF,TGCAGTGCTGCACTCTCGGGACGGGCCTACGAGCAGTACTTC
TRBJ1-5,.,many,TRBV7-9,CASSLDTQPQHF,TGTGCCAGCAGCTTAGATACTCAGCCCCAGCATTTT
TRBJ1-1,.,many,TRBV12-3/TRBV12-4,CASSLLRVPAEAFF,TGTGCCAGCAGTTTGCTACGGGTTCCCGCTGAAGCTTTCTTT
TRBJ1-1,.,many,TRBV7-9,CASSLTGQNTEAFF,TGTGCCAGCAGCTTAACAGGTCAGAACACTGAAGCTTTCTTT
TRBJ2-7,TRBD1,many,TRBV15,CATAQVQGAYEQYF,TGTGCCACCGCGCAGGTACAGGGGGCCTACGAGCAGTACTTC